Detailed here is one T cell receptor beta chain. Its antigen is as yet unknown. Bulk TCR library preparation followed previously described methods with listed TCR primers. Via MiXCR, TCRdb re-called the PCR reads, giving one row per CDR3 protein. The data contain about 640,000 distinct CDR3 sequences, just under 20% of them singletons. The data are from a study of molecular identifiers for immune sequencing clone quantification. Study results and caveats: Clone sizes could be underestimated for highly expanded clones when identical TCR molecules share a barcode.

It was from approximately 22,000 to 940,000 sorted cells, with 10%, 30% or 50% RNA, that naive CD8 libraries came. Naive CD8 T cells were FACS-sorted by CD8+CD4-CCR7+CD45RA+ markers. The sequencing input was naive CD8+ T cells from blood, with Jurkat cell RNA spiked in. Subset noted: FACS-sorted CD8+CD4-CCR7+CD45RA+ naive T cells. The source is a human donor in good health. Some libraries in this study had Jurkat cell RNA spiked in.

The CDR3 loop is CASYDSSSNLPEQYF. As DNA, the CDR3 is TGTGCCAGCTACGACAGTAGCTCTAATCTACCCGAGCAGTACTTC. The chain recombines TRBV2 with TRBJ2-7; a weak D match, TRBD1 (5 bases). V shed 8 bases and J shed 6 bases, with 23 bases lying between them. This CDR3 is 15 amino acids long. Germline CDR1 reads SNHLY; CDR2 reads FYNNEI.